This T cell receptor (beta chain) was retrieved from a study of blood T cell repertoires in COVID-19. Study overall: Samples representing acute and convalescent COVID-19 were sourced from the United States, Italy and Spain.

Participants had their cohort set by participant-reported clinical history. The data were produced by immunoSEQ multiplex PCR, yet TCRdb's version contains in-frame clones alone and is incomplete. The sample holds around 260,000 clones, about 81% seen once. The CDR3 is 12 residues long. From germline, CDR1 is SGDLS and CDR2 YYNGEE. V dropped 1 base and J dropped 4 bases, with 5 bases sitting between them. Sequencing input: PBMCs or T cells enriched from blood (not recorded which). This TCR was recovered from a young man with acute COVID-19. The rearrangement uses TRBV9 and TRBJ1-1; D gene ambiguous. CDR3 protein: CASSVPSTEAFF. CDR3 nucleotide sequence: TGTGCCAGCAGCGTACCGAGCACTGAAGCTTTCTTT.